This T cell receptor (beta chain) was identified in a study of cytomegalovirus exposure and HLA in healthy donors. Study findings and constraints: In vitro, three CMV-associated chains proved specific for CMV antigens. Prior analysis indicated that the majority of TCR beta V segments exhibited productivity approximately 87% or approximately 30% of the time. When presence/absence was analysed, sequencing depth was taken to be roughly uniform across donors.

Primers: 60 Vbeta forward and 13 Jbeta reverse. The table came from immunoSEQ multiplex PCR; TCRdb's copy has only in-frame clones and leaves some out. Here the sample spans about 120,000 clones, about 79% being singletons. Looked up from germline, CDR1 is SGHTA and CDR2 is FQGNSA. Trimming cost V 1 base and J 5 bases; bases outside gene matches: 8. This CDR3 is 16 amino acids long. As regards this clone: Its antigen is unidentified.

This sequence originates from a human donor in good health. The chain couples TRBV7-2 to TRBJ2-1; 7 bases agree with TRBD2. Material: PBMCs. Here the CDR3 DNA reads TGTGCCAGCAGCTTAGGCCTAGCGGTCAACGACAATGAGCAGTTCTTC. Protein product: CASSLGLAVNDNEQFF.